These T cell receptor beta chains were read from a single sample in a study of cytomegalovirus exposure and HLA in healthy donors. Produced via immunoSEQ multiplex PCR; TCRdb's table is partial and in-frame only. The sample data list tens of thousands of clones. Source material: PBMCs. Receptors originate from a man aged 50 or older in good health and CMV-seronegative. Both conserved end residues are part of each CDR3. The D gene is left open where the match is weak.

CDR3: CASSLSRQGLNYGYTF
DNA: TGTGCCAGCAGCTTATCCCGACAGGGCCTAAACTATGGCTACACCTTC
V: TRBV7-9
J: TRBJ1-2
D: TRBD1

CDR3: CASRHRGGANYGYTF
DNA: TGTGCCAGCAGACACCGGGGGGGGGCGAACTATGGCTACACCTTC
V: TRBV6-5
J: TRBJ1-2
D: -

CDR3: CAISDGFGNTIYF
DNA: TGTGCCATCAGTGACGGTTTTGGAAACACCATATATTTT
V: TRBV10-3
J: TRBJ1-3
D: -

CDR3: CASRPGDQDYEQYF
DNA: TGTGCCAGCAGACCGGGGGACCAGGACTACGAGCAGTACTTC
V: TRBV6-5
J: TRBJ2-7
D: -

CDR3: CASSQVGQVSTEAFF
DNA: TGTGCCAGCAGCCAAGTAGGACAGGTTTCTACTGAAGCTTTCTTT
V: TRBV4-2
J: TRBJ1-1
D: TRBD1

CDR3: CASSYKGTGGWDTQYF
DNA: TGCGCCAGCAGCTATAAGGGGACAGGGGGCTGGGATACGCAGTATTTT
V: TRBV4-1
J: TRBJ2-3
D: TRBD1

CDR3: CASSIADSTFPHGYTF
DNA: TGTGCCAGTAGTATAGCCGACAGCACCTTTCCCCATGGCTACACCTTC
V: TRBV19
J: TRBJ1-2
D: -

CDR3: CASSPREAGGREQYF
DNA: TGTGCCAGCAGCCCTCGTGAAGCGGGGGGGCGCGAGCAGTACTTC
V: TRBV9
J: TRBJ2-7
D: TRBD2

CDR3: CASSQYASSLSYEQYF
DNA: TGCGCCAGCAGCCAATACGCCTCCAGTCTCTCCTACGAGCAGTACTTC
V: TRBV4-1
J: TRBJ2-7
D: -

CDR3: CASSQERLAGGPTDTQYF
DNA: TGCGCCAGCAGCCAAGAGAGACTAGCGGGGGGGCCCACAGATACGCAGTATTTT
V: TRBV4-1
J: TRBJ2-3
D: TRBD2

CDR3: CASSQGGLGGYTF
DNA: TGTGCCAGCAGCCAAGGAGGGTTGGGTGGCTACACCTTC
V: TRBV14
J: TRBJ1-2
D: -

CDR3: CASSPDSNYGYTF
DNA: TGTGCCAGCAGCCCGGACAGTAACTATGGCTACACCTTC
V: TRBV7-3
J: TRBJ1-2
D: -

CDR3: CASIYSPPYGYTF
DNA: TGTGCCAGCATTTACAGTCCCCCCTATGGCTACACCTTC
V: TRBV27
J: TRBJ1-2
D: -

CDR3: CASSYSGQINTEAFF
DNA: TGTGCCAGCAGTTACTCAGGACAGATAAACACTGAAGCTTTCTTT
V: TRBV6-6
J: TRBJ1-1
D: -

CDR3: CASRFRQGRAAFF
DNA: TGTGCCAGTAGGTTTAGACAGGGCCGTGCAGCTTTCTTT
V: TRBV19
J: TRBJ1-1
D: TRBD1

CDR3: CASSIRGPNTGELFF
DNA: TGTGCCAGCAGTATCAGAGGCCCGAACACCGGGGAGCTGTTTTTT
V: TRBV7-9
J: TRBJ2-2
D: -

CDR3: CASSSGLLSSTDTQYF
DNA: TGCGCCAGCAGCTCGGGACTTTTATCTAGCACAGATACGCAGTATTTT
V: TRBV5-1
J: TRBJ2-3
D: -

CDR3: CASQVQGDGELFF
DNA: TGTGCCAGCCAAGTACAGGGTGATGGGGAGCTGTTTTTT
V: TRBV7-6
J: TRBJ2-2
D: -

CDR3: CASTRQGVQIYQPQHF
DNA: TGTGCCAGTACGCGACAGGGGGTTCAGATTTATCAGCCCCAGCATTTT
V: TRBV19
J: TRBJ1-5
D: TRBD1

CDR3: CASSPFGSGGLLDTQYF
DNA: TGTGCCAGCAGTCCGTTCGGGAGCGGGGGGTTATTAGATACGCAGTATTTT
V: TRBV28
J: TRBJ2-3
D: TRBD2

CDR3: CASSFGREGTEAFF
DNA: TGTGCCAGCAGTTTCGGCAGGGAGGGCACTGAAGCTTTCTTT
V: TRBV6-6
J: TRBJ1-1
D: -

CDR3: CASSVLSVSSYNEQFF
DNA: TGTGCCAGCAGCGTTTTGTCCGTGAGCTCCTACAATGAGCAGTTCTTC
V: TRBV9
J: TRBJ2-1
D: -

CDR3: CASSQDSGTTGRGYTF
DNA: TGCGCCAGCAGCCAAGATTCCGGAACAACAGGGCGCGGCTACACCTTC
V: TRBV4-1
J: TRBJ1-2
D: -

CDR3: CASSQTGGTEAFF
DNA: TGTGCCAGCAGCCAGACAGGGGGCACTGAAGCTTTCTTT
V: TRBV5-5
J: TRBJ1-1
D: TRBD1

CDR3: CASSSGQGPYEQYF
DNA: TGTGCCAGCAGTTCGGGACAGGGTCCCTACGAGCAGTACTTC
V: TRBV6-5
J: TRBJ2-7
D: TRBD1

CDR3: CASSHTGHQSYEQYF
DNA: TGTGCCAGCAGTCATACAGGGCATCAATCCTACGAGCAGTACTTC
V: TRBV7-9
J: TRBJ2-7
D: -

CDR3: CASSGSPRNTEAFF
DNA: TGTGCCAGCAGTGGGAGTCCTCGGAACACTGAAGCTTTCTTT
V: TRBV2
J: TRBJ1-1
D: -